One sample yielded the 20 T cell receptor beta chains listed below, sequenced in a study of CD8+ T cells in alopecia areata (dated by TCRdb to the late 2010s). The sample's time point, from its label and the paper: roughly 24 weeks on oral tofacitinib. The sample's treatment or condition label, in plain terms: oral pan-JAK inhibitor, 5-10 mg twice daily. Library preparation employed the immunoSEQ multiplex PCR assay. RNA was extracted from all samples and reverse transcribed into cDNA, which served as template for TCR sequencing. TCRdb carries this immuneACCESS record with in-frame sequences only. Its versions omit some clonotypes, under half of them owing to an unresolved V gene in the studies checked, with the rest unexplained. Across this sample there are approximately 280,000 clones, with roughly 64% seen only once. The ten biggest clones cover more than 1.5% of the sample. The sequences come from CD4+ T cells sorted from blood, collected at week 24, from a patient treated with tofacitinib. The receptors were sampled from a human donor with alopecia areata.

This chain uses TRBV30 with TRBJ1-4; 7 positions match TRBD1. Trimming at V came to 0 bases and at J to 7 bases, leaving 2 bases not matched to a gene. CDR3 size: 13 residues. CDR1 GTSNPN and CDR2 SVGIG come from the germline V gene (reference sequence). The CDR3 loop is CAWSVTGVEKLFF. The CDR3 nucleotides read TGTGCCTGGAGTGTTACAGGGGTTGAAAAACTGTTTTTT. The whole variable domain, filled in from reference TRBV30 and TRBJ1-4, reads SQTIHQWPATLVQPVGSPLSLECTVEGTSNPNLYWYRQAAGRGLQLLFYSVGIGQISSEVPQNLSASRPQDRQFILSSKKLLLSDSGFYLCAWSVTGVEKLFFGSGTQLSVL.

A single count supports this clone. The chain recombines TRBV29-1 with TRBJ2-7, with D maybe TRBD1 (7 bases). The germline V gene encodes CDR1 SQVTM and CDR2 ANQGSEA. The V end was cut by 6 bases, the J end by 0 bases, with 21 bases between. The CDR3 has 16 amino acids. CDR3 in DNA: TGCAGCGTCGTCTCCCCCAGGGGGGCAAGCTCCTACGAGCAGTACTTC. This sequence encodes CSVVSPRGASSYEQYF.

About this clone: This specimen includes other DNA sequences encoding the same CDR3. The gene calls are TRBV5-1 and TRBJ2-2; the D gene is possibly TRBD1 (6 bases). The ends were cut back, 1 base at V and 4 bases at J, with 11 bases in the middle. This CDR3 region has 15 residues. Germline V CDR1 and CDR2: SGHRS, YFSETQ. The CDR3 spells CASSLLQGSTGELFF. DNA of the CDR3: TGCGCCAGCAGCTTGTTACAGGGAAGCACCGGGGAGCTGTTTTTT.

V usage is TRBV29-1 and J usage is TRBJ1-2, with D tentatively TRBD1 (5 bases). CDR1 and CDR2 from the germline V gene are SQVTM and ANQGSEA. V shed 3 bases and J shed 7 bases, with 12 bases lying between them. The length of the CDR3 is 12 residues. The CDR3 region has the DNA TGCAGCGTTGATTCAGGGCCGGCTGGCTACACCTTC. Translated, it gives CSVDSGPAGYTF.

In this sample, this clone turned up a few times. The rearrangement joins TRBV15 to TRBJ2-5; D perhaps matches TRBD1 (6 bases). Germline V gene lookup returns CDR1 LNHNV and CDR2 YYDKDF (reference sequence). Trimming removed 1 base at V and 3 bases at J, with 6 bases between. This CDR3 region has 13 residues. CDR3 nucleotide sequence: TGTGCCACCAGCAGAGGGACAGAAGAGACCCAGTACTTC. It translates to CATSRGTEETQYF.

This clone was detected a few times. V gene TRBV4-1 combines with J gene TRBJ2-7; D possibly corresponds to TRBD2 (5 bases). The CDR3 spans 16 residues. The V end was cut by 4 bases, the J end by 2 bases, with 18 bases between. Germline V gives CDR1 MGHRA, CDR2 YSYEKL. Here the CDR3 DNA reads TGCGCCAGCAGCCTAACCGTAGGTCGAGGGACCTACGAGCAGTACTTC. It encodes CASSLTVGRGTYEQYF.

The V gene is TRBV5-1, the J gene TRBJ2-3, with TRBD1 identical over 7 bases. The length of the CDR3 is 17 residues. The germline CDR1 and CDR2 sequences are SGHRS and YFSETQ. With 3 bases clipped from V and 4 bases from J, the junction kept 14 bases outside the gene matches. CDR3 loop: CASSWGDRVTPPDTQYF. The CDR3, as DNA: TGCGCCAGCAGCTGGGGAGACAGGGTCACACCCCCAGATACGCAGTATTTT.

This clone appeared a few times. This chain joins TRBV6-5 and TRBJ1-2, with D possibly being TRBD1 (5 bases). Germline V CDR1 and CDR2: MNHEY, SVGAGI. V gave up 6 bases and J gave up 0 bases, with 14 bases separating them. The length of the CDR3 is 15 residues. The CDR3 loop reads CASSPSGIANYGYTF. CDR3 DNA sequence: TGTGCCAGCAGCCCATCAGGGATAGCTAACTATGGCTACACCTTC.

The genes are TRBV27 and TRBJ2-3, with D perhaps TRBD1 or TRBD2 (6 bases each). The CDR3 is 13 residues long. In germline, CDR1 is MNHEY, CDR2 SMNVEV (reference sequence). Trimming took 8 bases from V and 2 from J, leaving 11 bases between them. The CDR3 coding sequence is TGTGCCAGCCGGGGGCACACCACAGATACGCAGTATTTT. Translated: CASRGHTTDTQYF.

This chain links TRBV4-3 with TRBJ1-2; perhaps TRBD1 as D (5 bases). V lost 0 bases to trimming and J lost 4 bases, with 15 bases between them. Germline V gene sequence: CDR1 LGHNA, CDR2 YSLEER. This CDR3 is 16 amino acids long. This CDR3 is CASSQDGAGTFYGYTF. CDR3 nucleotides: TGCGCCAGCAGCCAAGATGGGGCCGGGACCTTCTATGGCTACACCTTC.

The chain combines TRBV13 with TRBJ1-2; 7 bases align to TRBD1. CDR3 size: 14 residues. V shed 3 bases and J 6 bases; nucleotides not matched to a gene: 7. From germline, CDR1 is PRHDT and CDR2 FYEKMQ (reference sequence). This CDR3 reads CASSLRQGVDGYTF. CDR3 DNA: TGTGCCAGCAGCTTGCGGCAGGGGGTGGATGGCTACACCTTC.

V and J are TRBV6-1 and TRBJ1-5; the D is unclear. The CDR3 consists of 15 residues. V was cut by 7 bases and J by 5 bases, with 18 bases left in between. Germline values: CDR1 MNHNS, CDR2 SASEGT. CDR3: CASKARYEPDQPQHF. The CDR3 DNA follows: TGTGCCAGCAAGGCCCGTTACGAACCGGATCAGCCCCAGCATTTT.

The genes are TRBV4-1 and TRBJ2-7; perhaps TRBD2 as D (5 bases). Germline V gene data show CDR1 as MGHRA and CDR2 as YSYEKL. The CDR3 is 15 amino acids. V was cut by 0 bases and J by 2 bases, with 11 bases left in between. Here the CDR3 DNA reads TGCGCCAGCAGCCAAGATCGGGGTACCACCTACGAGCAGTACTTC. Encoded protein: CASSQDRGTTYEQYF.

This clone has ten or more counts. This sequence joins TRBV18 and TRBJ1-2; 9 nucleotides match TRBD1. Germline CDR1 KGHSH, CDR2 LQKENI. The length of the CDR3 is 14 residues. V dropped 3 bases and J dropped 5; count of bases not matched to a gene: 4. The CDR3 spells CASSPSDRGYGYTF. CDR3 DNA: TGTGCCAGCTCACCCTCGGACAGGGGTTATGGCTACACCTTC.

Only one count was recorded for this clone. The chain has TRBV5-1 and TRBJ2-3; TRBD2 is a possible D gene (5 bases). The CDR3 is made up of 15 amino acids. V was trimmed by 10 bases and J by 0 bases, leaving 18 bases between them. CDR1 is SGHRS, CDR2 YFSETQ, per germline. As DNA, the CDR3 is TGCGCCGGCCGTGTGTGGGGAGCTAGCACAGATACGCAGTATTTT. Its protein is CAGRVWGASTDTQYF.

The chain employs TRBV2 and TRBJ1-5, with D tentatively TRBD1 (6 bases). The germline V and J ends were trimmed by 4 bases and 6 bases, with 13 bases remaining between them. Germline V gene data show CDR1 as SNHLY and CDR2 as FYNNEI. CDR3 length: 14 residues. CDR3 sequence (DNA): TGTGCCAGCAGTGTTGCAGGGGTGGGTCAGCCCCAGCATTTT. Its protein product is CASSVAGVGQPQHF.

The sample holds a few counts of this clone. CDR3 sequence (DNA): TGTGCCAGCAGAAAGACCGGCGATTCACCCCTCCACTTT. It encodes CASRKTGDSPLHF. The V and J genes are TRBV2 and TRBJ1-6, with D uncertain. Germline CDR1 is SNHLY and CDR2 is FYNNEI. The ends were cut back, 6 bases at V and 8 bases at J, with 11 bases in the middle. CDR3 length equals 13 residues.

The V call is TRBV4-1, the J call TRBJ1-2; TRBD1 aligns across 9 bases. J lost 7 bases, V lost 3 bases, and 12 bases had no gene match. Germline CDR1 MGHRA, CDR2 YSYEKL. This CDR3 region has 16 residues. In nucleotides, the CDR3 is TGCGCCAGCAGCCAGGGGTCGGACAGGGGAGGCCTTGGCTACACCTTC. Its translation is CASSQGSDRGGLGYTF.

This clone turned up a few times. The chain is built from TRBV2 and TRBJ1-5, with D tentatively TRBD1 (5 bases). Germline CDR1 is SNHLY and CDR2 is FYNNEI. The CDR3 covers 17 residues. V was clipped by 0 bases and J by 1 base, with 13 bases between them. In DNA form, the CDR3 reads TGTGCCAGCAGTGAAGCAGAGGGGCGACCGAGCAATCAGCCCCAGCATTTT. It yields the protein CASSEAEGRPSNQPQHF.

This clone was seen only a few times. This chain uses TRBV25-1 with TRBJ2-5; 7 bases agree with TRBD1. The CDR3 sequence is 15 residues long. The J segment lost 4 bases and the V segment lost 5 bases, leaving 10 bases of the junction unmatched. CDR1 is MGHDK, CDR2 SYGVNS, per germline. The CDR3 region has the DNA TGTGCCAGCAGTCGACGACAGGGAGACGGAGAGACCCAGTACTTC. Amino acids: CASSRRQGDGETQYF. Full variable domain (outside the CDR3, taken from reference TRBV25-1 and TRBJ2-5): EADIYQTPRYLVIGTGKKITLECSQTMGHDKMYWYQQDPGMELHLIHYSYGVNSTEKGDLSSESTVSRIRTEHFPLTLESARPSHTSQYLCASSRRQGDGETQYFGPGTRLLVL.